This T cell receptor beta chain was identified during a study of post-analysis software for immune sequencing data. At the level of the study: In terms of disease course, relapsing-remitting, secondary progressive and progressive-relapsing multiple sclerosis were included. Study observations and caveats: F-measure co-clustering was strong for batch-matched samples. Versus controls, multiple sclerosis patients showed significantly lower diversity (normalized Chao1). Roughly five TRBV segments were significantly more frequent in patients than in controls. TRBV5-6, TRBV5-1 and TRBV20-1 were among these segments.

Trimming cost V 3 bases and J 0 bases, with 8 bases left between them. The length of the CDR3 is 14 residues. Prepared TCR beta cDNA libraries contained unique molecular identifiers. A single record per CDR3 protein comes from TCRdb applying MiXCR to the PCR reads. The data hold approximately 660,000 distinct CDR3 sequences, with 55% to 60% observed a single time. This clonotype has just a few counts. Its specificity is not known. Sequencing input: blood. This chain connects TRBV12-3 or TRBV12-4 to TRBJ1-1, with D hard to call. This TCR derives from a girl aged 2 to 9 with multiple sclerosis. In nucleotides, the CDR3 is TGTGCCAGCAGTTTGTGGGGTTTGAACACTGAAGCTTTCTTT. As protein: CASSLWGLNTEAFF.